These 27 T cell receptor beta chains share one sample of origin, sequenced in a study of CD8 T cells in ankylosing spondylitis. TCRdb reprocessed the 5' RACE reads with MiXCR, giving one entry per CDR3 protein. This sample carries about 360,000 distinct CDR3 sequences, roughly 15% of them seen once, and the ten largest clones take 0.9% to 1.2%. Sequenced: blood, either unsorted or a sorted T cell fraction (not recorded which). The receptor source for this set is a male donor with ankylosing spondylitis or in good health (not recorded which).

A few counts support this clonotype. The CDR3 sequence is CASSQRALSGNTIYF. The DNA for the CDR3 is TGCGCCAGCAGCCAAAGGGCCCTCTCTGGAAACACCATATATTTT. V gene TRBV4-1 combines with J gene TRBJ1-3; D gene uncertain. The germline gives CDR1 MGHRA, CDR2 YSYEKL. This CDR3 has 15 residues. The V and J ends lost 2 bases and 0 bases respectively, with 8 bases between them.

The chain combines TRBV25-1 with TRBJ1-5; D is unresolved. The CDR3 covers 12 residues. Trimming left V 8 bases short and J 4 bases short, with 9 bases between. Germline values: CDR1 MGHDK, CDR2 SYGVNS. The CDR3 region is CASQVANQPQHF. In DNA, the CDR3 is TGTGCCAGCCAAGTCGCTAATCAGCCCCAGCATTTT. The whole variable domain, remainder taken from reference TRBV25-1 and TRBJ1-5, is EADIYQTPRYLVIGTGKKITLECSQTMGHDKMYWYQQDPGMELHLIHYSYGVNSTEKGDLSSESTVSRIRTEHFPLTLESARPSHTSQYLCASQVANQPQHFGDGTRLSIL.

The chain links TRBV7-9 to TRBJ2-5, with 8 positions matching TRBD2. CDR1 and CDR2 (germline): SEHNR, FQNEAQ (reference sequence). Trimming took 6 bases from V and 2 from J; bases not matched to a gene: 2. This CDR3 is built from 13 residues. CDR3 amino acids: CASRIAGQETQYF. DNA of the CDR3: TGTGCCAGCAGGATAGCGGGACAAGAGACCCAGTACTTC.

The CDR3 coding sequence is TGTGCCAGCAGTTTCCCTACAACAGGGAGGGCCATATATTTT. Protein sequence: CASSFPTTGRAIYF. The chain carries TRBV12-3 or TRBV12-4 and TRBJ1-3; D is possibly TRBD1 (6 bases). The CDR3 has 14 amino acids. The V end lost 3 bases, the J end lost 11 bases, and 17 bases lay between the germline ends.

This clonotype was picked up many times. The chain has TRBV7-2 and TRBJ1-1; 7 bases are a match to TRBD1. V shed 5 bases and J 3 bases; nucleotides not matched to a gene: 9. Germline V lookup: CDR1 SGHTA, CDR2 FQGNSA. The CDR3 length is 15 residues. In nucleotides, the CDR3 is TGTGCCAGCAGCCAAGGGACAGCCCGGGACACTGAAGCTTTCTTT. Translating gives CASSQGTARDTEAFF.

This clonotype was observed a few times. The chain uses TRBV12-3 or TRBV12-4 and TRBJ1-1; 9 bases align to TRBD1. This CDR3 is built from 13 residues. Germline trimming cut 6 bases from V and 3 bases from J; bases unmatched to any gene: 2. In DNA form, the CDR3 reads TGTGCCAGCAGCGGGACAGGGTACACTGAAGCTTTCTTT. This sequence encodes CASSGTGYTEAFF.

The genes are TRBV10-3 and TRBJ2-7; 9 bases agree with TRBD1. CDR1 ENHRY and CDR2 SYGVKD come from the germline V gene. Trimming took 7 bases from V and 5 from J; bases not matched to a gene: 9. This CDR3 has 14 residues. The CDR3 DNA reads TGTGCCATCAACCCGGGACAGGGTCCGAACGAGCAGTACTTC. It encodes CAINPGQGPNEQYF.

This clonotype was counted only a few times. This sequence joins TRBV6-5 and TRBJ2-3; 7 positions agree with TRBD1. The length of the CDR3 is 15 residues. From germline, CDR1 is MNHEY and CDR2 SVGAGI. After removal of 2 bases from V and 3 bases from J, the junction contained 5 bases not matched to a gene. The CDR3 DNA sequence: TGTGCCAGCAGTTACGGACAGGCAAAAACAGATACGCAGTATTTT. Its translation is CASSYGQAKTDTQYF.

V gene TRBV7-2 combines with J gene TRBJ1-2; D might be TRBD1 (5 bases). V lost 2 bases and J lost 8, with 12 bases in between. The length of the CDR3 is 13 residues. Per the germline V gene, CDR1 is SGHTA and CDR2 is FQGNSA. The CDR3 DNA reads TGTGCCAGCAGCTTACTGGGGCAGGGCGGCTACACCTTC. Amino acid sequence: CASSLLGQGGYTF.

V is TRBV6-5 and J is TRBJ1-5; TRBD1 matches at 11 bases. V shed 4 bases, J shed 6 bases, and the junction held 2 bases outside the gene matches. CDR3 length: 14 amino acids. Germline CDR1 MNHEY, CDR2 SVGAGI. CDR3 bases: TGTGCCAGCAGTTTGGACAGGGGGCTTCAGCCCCAGCATTTT. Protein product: CASSLDRGLQPQHF.

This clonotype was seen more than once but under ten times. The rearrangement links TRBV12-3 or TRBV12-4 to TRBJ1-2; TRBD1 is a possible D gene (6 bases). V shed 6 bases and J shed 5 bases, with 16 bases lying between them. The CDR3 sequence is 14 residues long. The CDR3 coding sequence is TGTGCCAGCAGCCCAGGGACACGTAATTATGGCTACACCTTC. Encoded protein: CASSPGTRNYGYTF.

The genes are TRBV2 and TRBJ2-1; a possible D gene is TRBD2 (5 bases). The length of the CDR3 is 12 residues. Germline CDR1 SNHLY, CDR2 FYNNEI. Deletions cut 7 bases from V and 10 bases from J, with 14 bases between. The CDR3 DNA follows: TGTGCCAGCACCGGAGCGGTTTCGGAGCAGTTCTTC. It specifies CASTGAVSEQFF.

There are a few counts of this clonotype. Here the CDR3 reads CASSIDRGPYQETQYF. The CDR3 bases are TGTGCCAGCAGTATTGACAGGGGCCCGTACCAAGAGACCCAGTACTTC. This chain joins TRBV12-3 or TRBV12-4 and TRBJ2-5; 8 positions match TRBD1. V was pared by 5 bases and J by 0 bases, with 8 bases of the junction left unmatched. CDR3 length: 16 residues.

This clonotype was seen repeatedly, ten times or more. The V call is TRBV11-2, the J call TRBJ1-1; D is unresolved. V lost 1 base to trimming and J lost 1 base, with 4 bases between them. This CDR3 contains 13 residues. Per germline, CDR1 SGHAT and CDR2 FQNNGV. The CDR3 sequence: CASSLVENTEAFF. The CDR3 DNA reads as TGTGCCAGCAGCTTAGTGGAGAACACTGAAGCTTTCTTT.

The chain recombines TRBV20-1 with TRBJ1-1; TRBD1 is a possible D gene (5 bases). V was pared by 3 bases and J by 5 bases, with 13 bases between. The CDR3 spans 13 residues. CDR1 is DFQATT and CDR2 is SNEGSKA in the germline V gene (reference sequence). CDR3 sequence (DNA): TGCAGTGCTAGCACAGGCCCGGGGACTGAAGCTTTCTTT. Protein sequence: CSASTGPGTEAFF.

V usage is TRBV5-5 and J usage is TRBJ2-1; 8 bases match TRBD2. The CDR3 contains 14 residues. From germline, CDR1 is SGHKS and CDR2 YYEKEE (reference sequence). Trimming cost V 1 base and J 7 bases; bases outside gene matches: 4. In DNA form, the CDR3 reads TGTGCCAGCAGCTTGTCGGGACTAGAGAATGAGCAGTTCTTC. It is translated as CASSLSGLENEQFF. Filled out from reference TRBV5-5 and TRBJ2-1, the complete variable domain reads DAGVTQSPTHLIKTRGQQVTLRCSPISGHKSVSWYQQVLGQGPQFIFQYYEKEERGRGNFPDRFSARQFPNYSSELNVNALLLGDSALYLCASSLSGLENEQFFGPGTRLTVL.

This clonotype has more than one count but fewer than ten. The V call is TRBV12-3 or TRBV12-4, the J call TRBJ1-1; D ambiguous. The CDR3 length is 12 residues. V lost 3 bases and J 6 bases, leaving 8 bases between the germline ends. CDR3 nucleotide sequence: TGTGCCAGCAGTTTGGGCAGCCCTGAAGCTTTCTTT. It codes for CASSLGSPEAFF.

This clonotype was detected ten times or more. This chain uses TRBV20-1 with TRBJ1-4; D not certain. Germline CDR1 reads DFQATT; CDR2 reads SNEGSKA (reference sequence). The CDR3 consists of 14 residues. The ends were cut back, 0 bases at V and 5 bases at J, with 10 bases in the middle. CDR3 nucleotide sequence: TGCAGTGCTAGAGATCTGAGGGAGAATGAAAAACTGTTTTTT. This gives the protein CSARDLRENEKLFF.

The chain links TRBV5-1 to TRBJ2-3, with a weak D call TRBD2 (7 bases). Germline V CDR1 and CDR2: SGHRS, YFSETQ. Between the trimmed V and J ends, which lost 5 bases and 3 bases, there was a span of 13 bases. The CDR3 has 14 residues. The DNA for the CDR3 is TGCGCCAGCAGTTCAAGCGGGACAACAGATACGCAGTATTTT. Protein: CASSSSGTTDTQYF.

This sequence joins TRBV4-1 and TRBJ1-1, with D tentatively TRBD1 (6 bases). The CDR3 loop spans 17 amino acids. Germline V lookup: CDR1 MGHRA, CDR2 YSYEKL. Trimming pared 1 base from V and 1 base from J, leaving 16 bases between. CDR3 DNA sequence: TGCGCCAGCAGCCAAGTTGGGGGGAGAGGGGGGAACACTGAAGCTTTCTTT. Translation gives CASSQVGGRGGNTEAFF.

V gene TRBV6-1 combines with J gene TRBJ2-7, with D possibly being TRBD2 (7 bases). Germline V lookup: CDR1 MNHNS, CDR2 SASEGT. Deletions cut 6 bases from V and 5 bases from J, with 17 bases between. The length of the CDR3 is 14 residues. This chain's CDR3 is CASRLKGGGNEQYF. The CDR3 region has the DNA TGTGCCAGCAGGTTGAAGGGAGGGGGGAACGAGCAGTACTTC.

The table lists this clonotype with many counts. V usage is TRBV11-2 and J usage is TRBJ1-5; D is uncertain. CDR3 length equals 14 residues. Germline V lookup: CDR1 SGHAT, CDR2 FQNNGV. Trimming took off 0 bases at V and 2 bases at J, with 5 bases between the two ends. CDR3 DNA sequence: TGTGCCAGCAGCTTAGAGGCGGGCAATCAGCCCCAGCATTTT. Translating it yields CASSLEAGNQPQHF.

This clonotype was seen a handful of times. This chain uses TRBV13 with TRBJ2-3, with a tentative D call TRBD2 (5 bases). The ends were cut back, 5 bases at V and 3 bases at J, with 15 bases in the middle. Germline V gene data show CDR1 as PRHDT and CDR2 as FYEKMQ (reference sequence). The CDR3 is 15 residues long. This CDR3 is CASSPGNGWTDTQYF. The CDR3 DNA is TGTGCCAGCAGCCCCGGGAACGGATGGACAGATACGCAGTATTTT.

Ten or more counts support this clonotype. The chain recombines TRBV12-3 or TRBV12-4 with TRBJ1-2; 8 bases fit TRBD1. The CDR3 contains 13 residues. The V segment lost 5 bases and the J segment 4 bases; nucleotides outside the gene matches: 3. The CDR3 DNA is TGTGCCAGCAGTCCCGGACAGGGCTATGGCTACACCTTC. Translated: CASSPGQGYGYTF.

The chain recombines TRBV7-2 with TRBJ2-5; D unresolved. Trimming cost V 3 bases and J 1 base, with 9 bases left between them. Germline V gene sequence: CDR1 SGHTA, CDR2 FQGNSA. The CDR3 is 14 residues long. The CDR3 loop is CASSLLSIQETQYF. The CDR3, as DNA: TGTGCCAGCAGCTTGCTGAGTATCCAAGAGACCCAGTACTTC.

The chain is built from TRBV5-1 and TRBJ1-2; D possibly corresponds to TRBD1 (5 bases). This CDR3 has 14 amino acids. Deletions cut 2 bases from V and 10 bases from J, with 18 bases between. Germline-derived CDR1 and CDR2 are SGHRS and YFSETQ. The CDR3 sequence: CASSFTASGGFYTF. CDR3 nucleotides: TGCGCCAGCAGCTTCACAGCCTCTGGGGGGTTCTACACCTTC.

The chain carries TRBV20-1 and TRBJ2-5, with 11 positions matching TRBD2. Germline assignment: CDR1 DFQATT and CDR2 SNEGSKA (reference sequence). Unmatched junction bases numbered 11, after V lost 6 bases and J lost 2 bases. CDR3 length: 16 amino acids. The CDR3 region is CSAAGTSGVNQETQYF. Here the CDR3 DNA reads TGCAGTGCCGCGGGGACTAGCGGAGTCAATCAAGAGACCCAGTACTTC.